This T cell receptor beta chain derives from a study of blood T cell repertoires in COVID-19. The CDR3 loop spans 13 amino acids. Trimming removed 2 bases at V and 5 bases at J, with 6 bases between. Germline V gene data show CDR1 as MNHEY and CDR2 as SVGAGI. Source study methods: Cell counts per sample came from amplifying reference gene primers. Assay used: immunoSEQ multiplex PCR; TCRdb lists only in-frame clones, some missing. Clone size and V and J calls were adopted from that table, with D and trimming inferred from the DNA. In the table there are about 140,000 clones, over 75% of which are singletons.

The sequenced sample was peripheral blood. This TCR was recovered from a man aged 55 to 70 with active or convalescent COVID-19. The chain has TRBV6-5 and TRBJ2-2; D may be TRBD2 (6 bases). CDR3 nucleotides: TGTGCCAGCAGTTACGGGAGGACCGGGGAGCTGTTTTTT. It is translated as CASSYGRTGELFF.